Listed below are T cell receptor beta chains from one sample, sequenced in a study of CD8 T cells in Susac syndrome. TCRdb used MiXCR to reprocess the immunoSEQ multiplex PCR reads, holding one entry per CDR3 protein. In the table there are more than 55,000 distinct CDR3 sequences, just over 95% of which are singletons. The sample was CD4+ T cells from PBMCs. All receptors derive from a human donor with multiple sclerosis. Both conserved end residues are part of each CDR3. The D gene is left open where the match is weak. The size entry is marked missing in some rows and otherwise reads once, few, many or a size class.

V,size,J,D,DNA,CDR3
TRBV7-9,.,TRBJ2-1,.,TGTGCCAGCAGCTATATTCGGGGGGCCGACAATGAGCAGTTCTTC,CASSYIRGADNEQFF
TRBV18,.,TRBJ1-5,.,TGTGCCAGCTCACCACCGACGGACAATCAGCCCCAGCATTTT,CASSPPTDNQPQHF
TRBV5-1,.,TRBJ2-1,.,TGCGCCAGCAGCTCTCATGCGGGGTCCTACAATGAGCAGTTCTTC,CASSSHAGSYNEQFF
TRBV30,.,TRBJ1-3,.,TGTGCCTGGAGTGGTCAATCTGGAAACACCATATATTTT,CAWSGQSGNTIYF
TRBV28,once,TRBJ2-1,.,TGTGCCAGCAGTTTAATTACCCGAAATGAGCAGTTCTTC,CASSLITRNEQFF
TRBV7-2,.,TRBJ1-5,TRBD1,TGTGCCAGCAGTTTCATGCCGGGACAGGCGTACAATCAGCCCCAGCATTTT,CASSFMPGQAYNQPQHF
TRBV10-3,.,TRBJ1-2,TRBD1,TGTGCCATCAGTGAGGACAGGGGGCAGTTTGGCTACACCTTC,CAISEDRGQFGYTF
TRBV20-1,.,TRBJ1-6,.,TGCAGTGCTAGAGATTGGGGGAGTAATTCACCCCTCCACTTT,CSARDWGSNSPLHF
TRBV6-6,.,TRBJ2-7,TRBD1,TGTGCCAGCAGCCAGACAGGGCGCACCTACGAGCAGTACTTC,CASSQTGRTYEQYF
TRBV20-1,.,TRBJ2-1,.,TGCAGTGCTAGAGATCGGGACGTTGAGCAGTTCTTC,CSARDRDVEQFF
TRBV3-1,.,TRBJ2-7,.,TGTGCCAGCAGCCACGCGGCTAAATACGAGCAGTACTTC,CASSHAAKYEQYF
TRBV7-2,once,TRBJ2-6,.,TGTGCCAGCAGCTTAACTCTGGGTCGTGGGGCCAACGTCCTGACTTTC,CASSLTLGRGANVLTF
TRBV5-6,.,TRBJ2-7,.,TGTGCCAGCAGCTTCAGGGGACTTGACGAGCAGTACTTC,CASSFRGLDEQYF
TRBV29-1,.,TRBJ2-7,.,TGCAGCGTGACTGTGCAGGGCACCTACGAGCAGTACTTC,CSVTVQGTYEQYF
TRBV29-1,.,TRBJ1-4,.,TGCAGCGTTGATGAGGATGAAAAACTGTTTTTT,CSVDEDEKLFF
TRBV5-1,.,TRBJ2-1,.,TGCGCCAGCAGCCTGAGGTTACAAACGGGTCAGATTTACAATGAGCAGTTCTTC,CASSLRLQTGQIYNEQFF
TRBV9,once,TRBJ2-3,.,TGTGCCAGCAGCACGCGGCCGGGACGGCTGACAGATACGCAGTATTTT,CASSTRPGRLTDTQYF
TRBV7-9,.,TRBJ2-7,.,TGTGCCAGCAGCCCAAAGGGACCCTACGAGCAGTACTTC,CASSPKGPYEQYF
TRBV7-9,.,TRBJ2-7,.,TGTGCCAGCAGCTTAAGGGGCCAGGGTGGTCACGAGCAGTACTTC,CASSLRGQGGHEQYF
TRBV12-3/TRBV12-4,once,TRBJ2-1,TRBD2,TGTGCCAGCAGTTCCTGGACTAGCGGGGGAATAGTCTACAATGAGCAGTTCTTC,CASSSWTSGGIVYNEQFF
TRBV7-2,.,TRBJ2-6,.,TGTGCCAGCAGCTTAGGAAACTCTGGGGCCAACGTCCTGACTTTC,CASSLGNSGANVLTF
TRBV6-5,.,TRBJ1-2,TRBD1,TGTGCCAGCAGTTCGGACAGGGACTATGGCTACACCTTC,CASSSDRDYGYTF
TRBV20-1,.,TRBJ2-7,.,TGCAGTGCTAGAGGGGACGGCGTTAACGAGCAGTACTTC,CSARGDGVNEQYF
TRBV3-1,once,TRBJ1-6,.,TGTGCCAGCAGCGGAGACGGTGGAAATTCACCCCTCCACTTT,CASSGDGGNSPLHF
TRBV5-4,.,TRBJ2-1,TRBD2,TGTGCCAGCAGCGCAAGGACTAGCGGGTATAATGGTGAGCAGTTCTTC,CASSARTSGYNGEQFF
TRBV30,.,TRBJ2-3,.,TGTGCCTGGAGTGAGCGGGATACGCAGTATTTT,CAWSERDTQYF
TRBV12-3/TRBV12-4,.,TRBJ2-5,.,TGTGCCAGCAGAGGCCCAGGGAGAGAGACCCAGTACTTC,CASRGPGRETQYF
TRBV11-3,.,TRBJ2-7,.,TGTGCCAGCAGCCCCAGGGGCGGAATCAATTACGAGCAGTACTTC,CASSPRGGINYEQYF
TRBV7-8,.,TRBJ2-1,.,TGTGCCAGCAGCCGAGACCACAATGAGCAGTTCTTC,CASSRDHNEQFF
TRBV7-9,once,TRBJ2-5,TRBD1,TGTGCCAGCAGCTTAAGACAGGGTGCGGGAGAGACCCAGTACTTC,CASSLRQGAGETQYF
TRBV7-2,.,TRBJ2-7,.,TGTGCCAGCAGCCCAGGACGAGACAGCTCCGAGCAGTACTTC,CASSPGRDSSEQYF
TRBV4-1,.,TRBJ1-1,.,TGCGCCAGCAGCCATACGGGAAGCAAGAACACTGAAGCTTTCTTT,CASSHTGSKNTEAFF
TRBV6-6,once,TRBJ1-5,.,TGTGCCAGCAGTTACGACCCTAATCAGCCCCAGCATTTT,CASSYDPNQPQHF
TRBV5-1,.,TRBJ2-7,TRBD1,TGCGCCAGCAGCTTGCCCGGGACAGGGGCTTCCGAGCAGTACTTC,CASSLPGTGASEQYF
TRBV30,.,TRBJ1-5,.,TGTGCCTGGGGGCGGGAGGGCAACAATCAGCCCCAGCATTTT,CAWGREGNNQPQHF
TRBV12-3/TRBV12-4,.,TRBJ2-2,TRBD1,TGTGCCAGCACCCGACAGGGTGACACCGGGGAGCTGTTTTTT,CASTRQGDTGELFF
TRBV5-4,.,TRBJ1-1,TRBD1,TGTGCCAGCAGCCGAGACAGGGGTAAGACTGAAGCTTTCTTT,CASSRDRGKTEAFF
TRBV28,once,TRBJ2-5,.,TGTGCCAGCAGTTCCCCGGCTACGGAGACCCAGTACTTC,CASSSPATETQYF
TRBV5-1,.,TRBJ2-1,TRBD1,TGCGCCAGCAGCGTCACCGGGACAGCCCACAATGAGCAGTTCTTC,CASSVTGTAHNEQFF
TRBV28,.,TRBJ1-2,.,TGTGCCAGCAGTACCCCTTCATTCTATGGCTACACCTTC,CASSTPSFYGYTF
TRBV30,.,TRBJ2-1,.,TGTGCCTGGAGTGTTTCGTTAGAACGGGGAGAGCAGTTCTTC,CAWSVSLERGEQFF
TRBV4-2,.,TRBJ1-6,.,TGTGCCAGCAGCCAAGAGGCCAGCTTAAATTCACCCCTCCACTTT,CASSQEASLNSPLHF
TRBV24-1,.,TRBJ2-1,TRBD1,TGTGCCACCAGTGGAACGGGGACAGGTAGGAATGAGCAGTTCTTC,CATSGTGTGRNEQFF
TRBV20-1,once,TRBJ2-7,.,TGCAGTGCTAGTTTCGACTACGAGCAGTACTTC,CSASFDYEQYF
TRBV7-6,.,TRBJ2-2,TRBD1,TGTGCCAGCAGCCTGGACAGGCGATACACCGGGGAGCTGTTTTTT,CASSLDRRYTGELFF
TRBV12-3/TRBV12-4,.,TRBJ1-6,TRBD1,TGTGCCAGCAGCCCCGGGACAGGGGGTTCACCCCTCCACTTT,CASSPGTGGSPLHF
TRBV29-1,.,TRBJ2-7,.,TGCAGCGCCTACCGGGATCGCGGCGACGAGCAGTACTTC,CSAYRDRGDEQYF